The rows below give T cell receptor beta chains drawn from one sample of a study of T cell responses to AZD1222 COVID-19 vaccine. Produced via immunoSEQ multiplex PCR; TCRdb's table is partial and in-frame only. The table lists more than 95,000 clones, about 90% of them singletons, with 1.6% in the top ten. The source material was peripheral blood, sampled 28 days after the second AZD1222 dose. The receptors derive from an adult who received the AZD1222 COVID-19 vaccine. Each CDR3 is given with its conserved first and last residue. The D gene is left open where the match is weak. Not every row has a clone size; where given, it reads once, few, many or a size class.

D gene	clone size	V gene	CDR3 length	J gene	CDR3 DNA	CDR3 protein
-	once	TRBV15	13	TRBJ1-5	TGTGCCACCAGCAGAGATCGGGGCCAGCCCCAGCATTTT	CATSRDRGQPQHF
TRBD1	-	TRBV9	15	TRBJ1-2	TGTGCCAGCAGCGGGAGAGGGGGCGCCGGCTATGGCTACACCTTC	CASSGRGGAGYGYTF
-	-	TRBV5-5	14	TRBJ2-5	TGTGCCAGCAGCTTGGATACGGGGCAGGGGACCCAGTACTTC	CASSLDTGQGTQYF
TRBD1	-	TRBV28	13	TRBJ1-2	TGTGCCAGCAGTTTAGAGGGGGCGGATGGCTACACCTTC	CASSLEGADGYTF
-	-	TRBV5-5	16	TRBJ1-5	TGTGCCAGCAGCTTGTTAGCACAGATTCCTAATCAGCCCCAGCATTTT	CASSLLAQIPNQPQHF
-	-	TRBV7-3	16	TRBJ2-7	TGTGCCAGCAGCTTAGGGCCCCGTGTTCGCCTATACGAGCAGTACTTC	CASSLGPRVRLYEQYF
TRBD2	once	TRBV4-1	19	TRBJ2-7	TGCGCCAGCAGCCAAGCTGACAAGGGACTAGCGGGACCCTCCTACGAGCAGTACTTC	CASSQADKGLAGPSYEQYF
TRBD2	-	TRBV5-6	18	TRBJ2-5	TGTGCCAGCAGCTTGTGGGGAAGTCCTAGCGGGAGAACTAAGACCCAGTACTTC	CASSLWGSPSGRTKTQYF
-	-	TRBV6-5	15	TRBJ2-5	TGTGCCAGCAGTTGGGTGTCGGTAGGAACGGAGACCCAGTACTTC	CASSWVSVGTETQYF
-	-	TRBV6-1	14	TRBJ1-1	TGTGCCAGCAGTGAAAACGAGTGGACGCTCGGAGCTTTCTTT	CASSENEWTLGAFF
-	-	TRBV28	18	TRBJ1-5	TGTGCCAGCACTGTACCGACGGAACGGTATTATAGCAATCAGCCCCAGCATTTT	CASTVPTERYYSNQPQHF
-	-	TRBV2	12	TRBJ1-6	TGTGCCAGCAGTCCCCGGACCGGACCCCTCCACTTT	CASSPRTGPLHF
TRBD2	-	TRBV18	16	TRBJ2-1	TGTGCCAGCTCACCACCGGGACTAGCGGGGGGGAATGAGCAGTTCTTC	CASSPPGLAGGNEQFF
-	-	TRBV28	15	TRBJ1-2	TGTGCCAGCAGATACAGACTCACAGGGAACTATGGCTACACCTTC	CASRYRLTGNYGYTF
TRBD1	-	TRBV3-1/TRBV3-2	13	TRBJ1-5	TGTGCCAGCAGCCCGGACAGGTTCCAGCCCCAGCATTTT	CASSPDRFQPQHF
-	-	TRBV9	18	TRBJ1-3	TGTGCCAGCAGCGTAGGTGGGGACCCCAACCACTCTGGAAACACCATATATTTT	CASSVGGDPNHSGNTIYF
TRBD1	-	TRBV19	15	TRBJ2-7	TGTGCCACCAAGATCAGGACAGGGGAACCCTACGAGCAGTACTTC	CATKIRTGEPYEQYF
TRBD1	few	TRBV7-8	15	TRBJ2-7	TGTGCCAGCAGCTCGTCCGGGACAGGGGTCTACGAGCAGTACTTC	CASSSSGTGVYEQYF
TRBD2	once	TRBV28	14	TRBJ2-1	TGTGCCAGCAGTTTACCAGCGGGAGAACTTAAGGAGTTCTTC	CASSLPAGELKEFF
-	-	TRBV30	12	TRBJ1-1	TGTGCCTCTCACGGAACAGTCGCTGAAGCTTTCTTT	CASHGTVAEAFF
-	-	TRBV27	14	TRBJ2-1	TGTGCCAGCAGCCAACAGGGTGGGTACAATGAGCAGTTCTTC	CASSQQGGYNEQFF
TRBD1	-	TRBV5-3	17	TRBJ1-2	TGTGCCAGAAGCGTTGAGGCACAGGGGGCGTTTTCACGAGGCTACACCTTC	CARSVEAQGAFSRGYTF
-	-	TRBV2	12	TRBJ1-5	TGTGCCAGCAGGGGAAACAATCAGCCCCAGCATTTT	CASRGNNQPQHF
TRBD2	-	TRBV29-1	14	TRBJ2-1	TGCAGCGTTGAGCCACGGGAGGGTCCGGGCGAGCAGTTCTTC	CSVEPREGPGEQFF
-	once	TRBV19	15	TRBJ1-1	TGTGCCAGTAGTCCGAGAGGGGTTCCTTACACTGAAGCTTTCTTT	CASSPRGVPYTEAFF
-	-	TRBV5-1	13	TRBJ2-5	TGCGCCAGCAGCTTGGGGGGGTTGGAGACCCAGTACTTC	CASSLGGLETQYF
TRBD1	-	TRBV30	13	TRBJ1-3	TGTGCCTGGAACAGGGGGCCCGGAAACACCATATATTTT	CAWNRGPGNTIYF
-	-	TRBV6-5	15	TRBJ2-3	TGTGCCAGCAGTTACACCAGGACGCGCACAGATACGCAGTATTTT	CASSYTRTRTDTQYF
-	once	TRBV10-2	12	TRBJ2-5	TGCGCCAGCAGTGGGGGAAGGGAGACCCAGTACTTC	CASSGGRETQYF
TRBD1	-	TRBV28	14	TRBJ1-4	TGTGCCAGCGCTTCGGGACAGGGACGAGAAAAACTGTTTTTT	CASASGQGREKLFF
-	-	TRBV28	13	TRBJ2-7	TGTGCCAGCAGCCCCGGGGGATCCTACGAGCAGTACTTC	CASSPGGSYEQYF
TRBD2	-	TRBV20-1	13	TRBJ2-5	TGCAGTGCTAGTGCGGCGGGAGGCGAGACCCAGTACTTC	CSASAAGGETQYF
-	-	TRBV29-1	13	TRBJ2-2	TGCAGCGTGGGGACGGTTAACACCGGGGAGCTGTTTTTT	CSVGTVNTGELFF
-	-	TRBV27	14	TRBJ2-3	TGTGCCAGCAGTTTTAGCGCACCCACAGATACGCAGTATTTT	CASSFSAPTDTQYF
-	-	TRBV27	13	TRBJ1-2	TGTGCCAGCAGTATCCGACAGTTCTATGGCTACACCTTC	CASSIRQFYGYTF
TRBD1	once	TRBV6-5	14	TRBJ2-3	TGTGCCAGCGGAGGGACAGGGGGCGCAGATACGCAGTATTTT	CASGGTGGADTQYF
-	few	TRBV25-1	14	TRBJ2-5	TGTGCCAGCAGTGCCGAGTGGGGGTGGGAGACCCAGTACTTC	CASSAEWGWETQYF
TRBD1	-	TRBV19	13	TRBJ2-5	TGTGCCAGTAGTATACAGGGGGCGGAGACCCAGTACTTC	CASSIQGAETQYF
TRBD2	-	TRBV5-6	16	TRBJ2-5	TGTGCCAGCAGCTTTGCTAGCGGGAGGGGGCAAGAGACCCAGTACTTC	CASSFASGRGQETQYF
-	-	TRBV3-1/TRBV3-2	12	TRBJ2-1	TGTGCCAGCAGCCAAGTTAGCAATGAGCAGTTCTTC	CASSQVSNEQFF
-	-	TRBV5-1	13	TRBJ2-1	TGCGCCAGCAGCTTGGAGGGAGGAGGTGAGCAGTTCTTC	CASSLEGGGEQFF
TRBD1	-	TRBV7-2	16	TRBJ2-1	TGTGCCAGCAGCACAGGGGCCGGATCAGCCTACAATGAGCAGTTCTTC	CASSTGAGSAYNEQFF
TRBD1	-	TRBV4-1	15	TRBJ1-1	TGCGCCAGCAGCCAATATAGGGACAGTAACACTGAAGCTTTCTTT	CASSQYRDSNTEAFF
-	-	TRBV2	13	TRBJ2-5	TGTGCCAGCAGTGTAGACACGCAAGAGACCCAGTACTTC	CASSVDTQETQYF
-	-	TRBV24-1	15	TRBJ2-2	TGTGCCACCAGTGATTTGGCCAGGGACACCGGGGAGCTGTTTTTT	CATSDLARDTGELFF
TRBD2	-	TRBV4-1	19	TRBJ2-7	TGCGCCAGCAGCCAAGATCGTGGTAGCGGGAGGGCCGATTCTTACGAGCAGTACTTC	CASSQDRGSGRADSYEQYF
-	once	TRBV28	13	TRBJ1-3	TGTGCCAGCACCCTATCCGGTGGAAACACCATATATTTT	CASTLSGGNTIYF
TRBD2	-	TRBV5-4	16	TRBJ2-3	TGTGCCAGCAGCCCAGCCCCGACTAGCCGTTCAGATACGCAGTATTTT	CASSPAPTSRSDTQYF
-	-	TRBV15	17	TRBJ2-1	TGTGCCACCAGCTTCGGGGGAAAAACATGGCCCTACAATGAGCAGTTCTTC	CATSFGGKTWPYNEQFF
-	-	TRBV21-1	20	TRBJ2-4	TGTGCCAGCAGCAAGGCGGGAAAGGGGACACACGAACTAGCCAAAAACATTCAGTACTTC	CASSKAGKGTHELAKNIQYF
TRBD1	-	TRBV7-6	16	TRBJ1-5	TGTGCCAGCAGCTTAAGTGGACAGGGACGCAATCAGCCCCAGCATTTT	CASSLSGQGRNQPQHF
-	once	TRBV13	15	TRBJ1-1	TGTGCCAGCAGCCCTGACACGGTAGGTCTTCGGGGAGCTTTCTTT	CASSPDTVGLRGAFF
TRBD2	once	TRBV9	17	TRBJ2-3	TGTGCCAGCAGCGCACCCATGAGCGGGAGTCGGACAGATACGCAGTATTTT	CASSAPMSGSRTDTQYF
-	few	TRBV27	13	TRBJ2-3	TGTGCCAGCAGTTTAAGCCCCTTAGGACCTTGGCGTTTT	CASSLSPLGPWRF
-	-	TRBV5-4	14	TRBJ2-3	TGTGCCAGCAGCTGGTCCCAGGGCACAGATACGCAGTATTTT	CASSWSQGTDTQYF